These 25 T cell receptor beta chains share one sample of origin, sequenced in a study of T cell responses to AZD1222 COVID-19 vaccine. This table comes from immunoSEQ multiplex PCR, and its TCRdb copy is limited to in-frame clones, with some not included. The sample contains about 110,000 clones, 88% of which appear only once. The source was peripheral blood, collected 28 days after the second AZD1222 dose. These receptor sequences come from an adult who received the AZD1222 COVID-19 vaccine.

The chain carries TRBV15 and TRBJ2-5, with 9 bases lining up with TRBD1. This CDR3 comprises 14 residues. V lost 3 bases and J lost 2; bases outside the gene matches: 1. CDR1 and CDR2 (germline): LNHNV, YYDKDF (reference sequence). The DNA for the CDR3 is TGTGCCACCAGCAGCGGACAGGGGCAAGAGACCCAGTACTTC. Translation gives CATSSGQGQETQYF.

The genes are TRBV5-4 and TRBJ2-2; tentatively, D is TRBD1 (7 bases). The CDR3 covers 15 residues. In germline, CDR1 is SGHNT, CDR2 YYREEE (reference sequence). Trimming cost V 4 bases and J 5 bases, with 15 bases left between them. The CDR3 DNA is TGTGCCAGCAGCCTACAGGGGAGGAGGACCGGGGAGCTGTTTTTT. Residues: CASSLQGRRTGELFF.

The chain carries TRBV7-2 and TRBJ1-2, with 8 bases that match TRBD1. Germline CDR1 and CDR2: SGHTA and FQGNSA. V shed 4 bases, J shed 4 bases, and the junction held 8 bases outside the gene matches. The CDR3 contains 15 residues. CDR3 sequence: CASSSRTGRAYGYTF. CDR3 coding DNA: TGTGCCAGCAGCTCACGGACAGGGAGAGCCTATGGCTACACCTTC.

J is TRBJ2-7 and V is TRBV4-3; D remains unclear. Germline loops: CDR1 LGHNA, CDR2 YSLEER. Trimming pared 2 bases from V and 4 bases from J, leaving 15 bases between. The CDR3 runs to 15 residues. The CDR3 coding sequence is TGCGCCAGCAGCCAAAGACTGGCAGATTCTTACGAGCAGTACTTC. It translates to CASSQRLADSYEQYF.

The rearrangement uses TRBV19 and TRBJ2-1; 11 bases map to TRBD2. The length of the CDR3 is 15 residues. V shed 5 bases, J shed 6 bases, and the junction held 6 bases outside the gene matches. CDR1 and CDR2 from the germline V gene are LNHDA and SQIVND (reference sequence). This chain's CDR3 is CASSVLAGGPNEQFF. In DNA, the CDR3 is TGTGCCAGTAGTGTCCTAGCGGGGGGCCCCAATGAGCAGTTCTTC. The whole variable domain, remainder taken from reference TRBV19 and TRBJ2-1, is DGGITQSPKYLFRKEGQNVTLSCEQNLNHDAMYWYRQDPGQGLRLIYYSQIVNDFQKGDIAEGYSVSREKKESFPLTVTSAQKNPTAFYLCASSVLAGGPNEQFFGPGTRLTVL.

The genes are TRBV5-6 and TRBJ1-5; no definite D call. V was pared by 1 base and J by 2 bases, with 4 bases between. Looked up from germline, CDR1 is SGHDT and CDR2 is YYEEEE. The CDR3 sequence is 13 residues long. This CDR3 reads CASSLYGNQPQHF. For the CDR3, the DNA is TGTGCCAGCAGCTTGTATGGCAATCAGCCCCAGCATTTT.

The chain uses TRBV3-1 (or the pseudogene TRBV3-2) and TRBJ1-1; TRBD1 agrees at 7 bases. In germline, CDR1 is LGHDT, CDR2 YNNKEL (reference sequence). The CDR3 is 15 amino acids. Trimming cost V 4 bases and J 1 base; bases outside gene matches: 6. CDR3 DNA sequence: TGTGCCAGCAGCCGTACTCCAGGGGGGAACACTGAAGCTTTCTTT. Translation: CASSRTPGGNTEAFF.

This clone is classed as medium-sized (0.01 to 0.1%). The J gene is TRBJ1-3, the V gene TRBV23-1; maybe TRBD1 (6 bases). TRBV23-1 is an ORF for which the function is uncertain. The CDR3 covers 19 residues. V was trimmed by 8 bases and J by 0 bases, leaving 26 bases between them. CDR3 nucleotide sequence: TGCGCCAGCGGTAACCGGGACAAGGAGGTCTTGGTCTCTGGAAACACCATATATTTT. It codes for CASGNRDKEVLVSGNTIYF.

This clone was seen only once. This chain uses TRBV9 with TRBJ2-5; D ambiguous. Germline values: CDR1 SGDLS, CDR2 YYNGEE. This CDR3 has 16 residues. With 4 bases removed from V and 1 base from J, the gap between germline ends came to 17 bases. In nucleotides, the CDR3 is TGTGCCAGCAGCCCCGGGTTTTTTGGGCCCCAAGAGACCCAGTACTTC. It specifies CASSPGFFGPQETQYF.

This rearrangement joins TRBV11-2 to TRBJ1-4; unclear D gene. Germline V gene sequence: CDR1 SGHAT, CDR2 FQNNGV. The V end was cut by 2 bases, the J end by 2 bases, with 12 bases between. The CDR3 runs 16 residues. The CDR3 sequence is CASSLSWSGTNEKLFF. CDR3 nucleotide sequence: TGTGCCAGCAGCTTAAGCTGGAGCGGTACTAATGAAAAACTGTTTTTT.

This clone was recorded a few times. The chain has TRBV4-3 and TRBJ2-1, with no clear D. From germline, CDR1 is LGHNA and CDR2 YSLEER. This CDR3 is built from 11 residues. The V end was cut by 6 bases, the J end by 7 bases, with 7 bases between. CDR3 in amino acids: CASRGENEQFF. Here the CDR3 DNA reads TGCGCCAGCAGGGGTGAGAATGAGCAGTTCTTC.

This chain connects TRBV10-3 to TRBJ2-1; D unclear. V gave up 2 bases and J gave up 3 bases, with 11 bases separating them. Germline V lookup: CDR1 ENHRY, CDR2 SYGVKD. The CDR3 has 15 residues. DNA for the CDR3: TGTGCCATCAGTGAGGACCAGCAGAACTACAATGAGCAGTTCTTC. Translation gives CAISEDQQNYNEQFF.

The gene calls are TRBV2 and TRBJ1-2; unclear D gene. The ends were cut back, 7 bases at V and 1 base at J, with 10 bases in the middle. The V gene's germline CDR1 is SNHLY and CDR2 FYNNEI. CDR3 length: 13 amino acids. The CDR3 sequence: CASMAVINYGYTF. The CDR3, as DNA: TGTGCCAGCATGGCCGTTATTAACTATGGCTACACCTTC.

This clone came up a few times. The gene calls are TRBV28 and TRBJ1-1; D may be TRBD1 (6 bases). With 3 bases removed from V and 4 bases from J, the gap between germline ends came to 12 bases. There are 14 residues in the CDR3. Germline V lookup: CDR1 MDHEN, CDR2 SYDVKM. CDR3 protein: CASSLTGGRTEAFF. As DNA, the CDR3 is TGTGCCAGCAGTTTGACAGGAGGGCGCACTGAAGCTTTCTTT.

This clone has a handful of counts. The J gene is TRBJ1-1, the V gene TRBV12-3 or TRBV12-4; no clear D. The length of the CDR3 is 12 residues. V was clipped by 5 bases and J by 2 bases, with 6 bases between them. CDR3: CASSPTNTEAFF. CDR3 nucleotide sequence: TGTGCCAGCAGTCCAACAAACACTGAAGCTTTCTTT.

This chain connects TRBV19 to TRBJ1-1; D is ambiguous. Germline CDR1 and CDR2: LNHDA and SQIVND (reference sequence). The length of the CDR3 is 13 residues. V was clipped by 4 bases and J by 5 bases, with 11 bases between them. The CDR3, as DNA: TGTGCCAGTAGTAGGGGAAGGGTTACTGAAGCTTTCTTT. It translates to CASSRGRVTEAFF.

The J gene is TRBJ1-6, the V gene TRBV6-4; TRBD1 matches 7 bases. V gave up 0 bases and J gave up 9 bases; unmatched junction bases: 5. Germline V gene lookup returns CDR1 MRHNA and CDR2 SNTAGT. There are 15 residues in the CDR3. CDR3 in amino acids: CASSDSRDSASPLHF. As DNA, the CDR3 is TGTGCCAGCAGTGACTCGCGGGACAGTGCTTCACCCCTCCACTTT.

The CDR3 DNA reads as TGTGCCAGCTCCGAGGGGACAGACTCCTACGAGCAGTACTTC. It encodes CASSEGTDSYEQYF. This chain connects TRBV18 to TRBJ2-7; 7 bases fit TRBD1. In germline, CDR1 is KGHSH, CDR2 LQKENI. Trimming removed 6 bases from V and 0 bases from J; junction bases left unmatched: 5. The CDR3 consists of 14 residues.

This sequence joins TRBV18 and TRBJ2-1, with 11 bases lining up with TRBD2. The germline V gene has CDR1 KGHSH and CDR2 LQKENI. J lost 5 bases, V lost 3 bases, and 6 bases had no gene match. CDR3 length equals 16 residues. CDR3 in DNA: TGTGCCAGCTCACCTTCCCTAGCGGGGGGAAACAATGAGCAGTTCTTC. As protein: CASSPSLAGGNNEQFF. The entire variable domain, with the rest obtained from reference TRBV18 and TRBJ2-1, is as follows: NAGVMQNPRHLVRRRGQEARLRCSPMKGHSHVYWYRQLPEEGLKFMVYLQKENIIDESGMPKERFSAEFPKEGPSILRIQQVVRGDSAAYFCASSPSLAGGNNEQFFGPGTRLTVL.

This chain connects TRBV6-6 to TRBJ2-1; no clear D. V lost 0 bases and J lost 9, with 12 bases in between. The CDR3 is made up of 14 amino acids. Germline CDR1 and CDR2: MNHNY and SVGAGI (reference sequence). CDR3 nucleotides: TGTGCCAGCAGTTACTCGATAACGGAACCTGAGCAGTTCTTC. Protein product: CASSYSITEPEQFF.

Comment on this clone: The sample contains more than one DNA sequence encoding this CDR3. The chain recombines TRBV7-3 with TRBJ2-3; TRBD2 might be the D (6 bases). This CDR3 spans 14 amino acids. Per germline, CDR1 SGHTA and CDR2 FQGTGA. Between the trimmed V and J ends, which lost 2 bases and 1 base, there was a span of 7 bases. Written as DNA, the CDR3 is TGTGCCAGCAGCTTATCGGGGGGCACAGATACGCAGTATTTT. It translates to CASSLSGGTDTQYF.

The CDR3 coding sequence is TGTGCCAGCAGTTTATCCTCTTATGGGACAGATACGCAGTATTTT. Its translation: CASSLSSYGTDTQYF. The chain is built from TRBV28 and TRBJ2-3; D is ambiguous. Trimming left V 1 base short and J 3 bases short, with 11 bases between. The CDR3 spans 15 residues. Germline V CDR1 and CDR2: MDHEN, SYDVKM.

This clone was counted a few times. The rearrangement uses TRBV4-1 and TRBJ1-1; possibly TRBD1 for D (6 bases). The germline V and J ends were trimmed by 2 bases and 3 bases, with 10 bases remaining between them. Germline CDR1 MGHRA, CDR2 YSYEKL. This CDR3 has 14 residues. The CDR3 DNA sequence: TGCGCCAGCAGCCAAAGGCAGGGGTACACTGAAGCTTTCTTT. Amino acids: CASSQRQGYTEAFF.

The CDR3: CASSQAVFTDTQYF. DNA for the CDR3: TGCGCCAGCAGCCAAGCAGTCTTCACAGATACGCAGTATTTT. The V call is TRBV4-1, the J call TRBJ2-3, with D unclear. This CDR3 has 14 residues. Germline V lookup: CDR1 MGHRA, CDR2 YSYEKL. V shed 1 base and J shed 2 bases, with 7 bases lying between them.

This clone was observed a few times. The chain recombines TRBV9 with TRBJ2-2, with 7 bases aligning to TRBD2. Germline V gene sequence: CDR1 SGDLS, CDR2 YYNGEE. V trimming: 4 bases; J trimming: 7 bases; junction bases outside the gene matches: 7. This CDR3 comprises 14 residues. The CDR3 loop reads CASSPTGGGGELFF. CDR3 nucleotide sequence: TGTGCCAGCAGCCCAACGGGGGGAGGCGGGGAGCTGTTTTTT.